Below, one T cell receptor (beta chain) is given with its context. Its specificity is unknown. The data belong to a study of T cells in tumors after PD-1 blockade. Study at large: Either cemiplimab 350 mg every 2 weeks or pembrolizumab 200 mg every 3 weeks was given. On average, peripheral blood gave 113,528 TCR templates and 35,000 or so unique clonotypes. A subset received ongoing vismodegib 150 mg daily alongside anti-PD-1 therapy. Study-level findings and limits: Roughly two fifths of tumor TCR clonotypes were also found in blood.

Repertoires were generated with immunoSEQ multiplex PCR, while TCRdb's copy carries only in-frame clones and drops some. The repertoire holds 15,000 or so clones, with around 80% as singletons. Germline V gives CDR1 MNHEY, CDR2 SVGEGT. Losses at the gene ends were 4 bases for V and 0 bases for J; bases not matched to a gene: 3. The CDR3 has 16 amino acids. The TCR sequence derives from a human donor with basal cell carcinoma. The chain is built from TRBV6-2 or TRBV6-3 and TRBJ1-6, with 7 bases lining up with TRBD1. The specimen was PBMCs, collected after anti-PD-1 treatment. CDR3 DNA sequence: TGTGCCAGCAGTTCTTACAGGGGCTCCTATAATTCACCCCTCCACTTT. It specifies CASSSYRGSYNSPLHF.